This T cell receptor (beta chain) was obtained from a study of post-analysis software for immune sequencing data. General study findings and limits: Patients used about 5 TRBV segments, including TRBV5-6, TRBV5-1 and TRBV20-1, more often than controls. Compared against controls, patients with multiple sclerosis displayed significantly lower normalized Chao1 diversity.

On this clonotype: Its antigen is as yet unknown.

The germline V gene has CDR1 LGHDT and CDR2 YNNKEL (reference sequence). The CDR3 runs 15 residues. V lost 5 bases to trimming and J lost 7 bases, with 18 bases between them. Presence of unique molecular identifiers characterized the TCR beta cDNA libraries. TCRdb itself ran the PCR reads through MiXCR, one entry per CDR3 protein. The sample yields around 710,000 distinct CDR3 sequences, about 45% seen once. Sequenced sample: blood. This chain joins TRBV3-1 and TRBJ2-1, with a possible D match to TRBD1 (6 bases). The TCR originated in a girl under 18 with multiple sclerosis. As DNA, the CDR3 is TGTGCCAGCAGCGGCGGGTCGGGACATCTGAATGAGCAGTTCTTC. The encoded protein is CASSGGSGHLNEQFF.